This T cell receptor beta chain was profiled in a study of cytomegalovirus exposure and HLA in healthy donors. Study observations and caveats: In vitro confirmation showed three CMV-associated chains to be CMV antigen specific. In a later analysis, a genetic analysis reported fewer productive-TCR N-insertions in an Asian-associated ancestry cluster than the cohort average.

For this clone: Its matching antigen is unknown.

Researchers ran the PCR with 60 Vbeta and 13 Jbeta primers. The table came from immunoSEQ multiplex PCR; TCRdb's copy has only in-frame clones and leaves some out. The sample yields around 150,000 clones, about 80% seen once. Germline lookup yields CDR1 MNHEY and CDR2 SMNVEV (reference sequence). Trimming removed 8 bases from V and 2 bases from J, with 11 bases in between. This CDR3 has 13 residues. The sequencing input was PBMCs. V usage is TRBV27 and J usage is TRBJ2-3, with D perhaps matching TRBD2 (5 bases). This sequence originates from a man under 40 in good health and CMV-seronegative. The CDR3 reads CASGQRITDTQYF. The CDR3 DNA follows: TGTGCCAGCGGGCAGCGGATCACAGATACGCAGTATTTT.